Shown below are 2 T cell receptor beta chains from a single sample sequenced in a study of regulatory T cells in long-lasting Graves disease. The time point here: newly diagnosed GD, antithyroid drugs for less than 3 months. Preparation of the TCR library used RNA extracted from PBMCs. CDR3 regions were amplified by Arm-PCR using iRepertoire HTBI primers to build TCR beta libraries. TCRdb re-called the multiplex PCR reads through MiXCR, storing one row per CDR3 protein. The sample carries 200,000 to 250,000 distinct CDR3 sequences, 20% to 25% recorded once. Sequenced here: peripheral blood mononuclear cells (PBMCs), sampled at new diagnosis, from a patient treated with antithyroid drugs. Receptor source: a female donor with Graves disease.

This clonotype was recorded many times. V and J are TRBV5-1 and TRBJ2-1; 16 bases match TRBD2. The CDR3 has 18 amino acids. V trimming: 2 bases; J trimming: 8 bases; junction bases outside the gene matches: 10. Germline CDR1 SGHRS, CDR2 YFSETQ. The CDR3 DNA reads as TGCGCCAGCAGCTTTACCGGGACTAGCGGGGGGGCCGGGGATGAGCAGTTCTTC. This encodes CASSFTGTSGGAGDEQFF.

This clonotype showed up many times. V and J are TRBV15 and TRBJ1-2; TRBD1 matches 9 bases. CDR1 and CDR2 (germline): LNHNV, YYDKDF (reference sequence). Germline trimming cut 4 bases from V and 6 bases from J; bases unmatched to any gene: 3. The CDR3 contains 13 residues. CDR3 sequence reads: CATSKQGAHGYTF. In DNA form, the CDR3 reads TGTGCCACCAGCAAACAGGGGGCTCATGGCTACACCTTC.